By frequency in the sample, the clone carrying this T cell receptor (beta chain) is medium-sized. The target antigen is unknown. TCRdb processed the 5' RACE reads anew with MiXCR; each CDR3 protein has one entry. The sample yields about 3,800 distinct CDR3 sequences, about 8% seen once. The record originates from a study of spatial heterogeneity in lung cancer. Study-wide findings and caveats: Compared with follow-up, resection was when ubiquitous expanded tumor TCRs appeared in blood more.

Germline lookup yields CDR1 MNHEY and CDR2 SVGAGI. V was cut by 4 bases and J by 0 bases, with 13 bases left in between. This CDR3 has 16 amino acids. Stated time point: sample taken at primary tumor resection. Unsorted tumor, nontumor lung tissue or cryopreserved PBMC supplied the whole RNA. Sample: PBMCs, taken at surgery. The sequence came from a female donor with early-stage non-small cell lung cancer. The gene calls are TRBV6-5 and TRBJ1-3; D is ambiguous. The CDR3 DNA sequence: TGTGCCAGCAGTTTGGTTGCTCCTCACTCTGGAAACACCATATATTTT. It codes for CASSLVAPHSGNTIYF.